The TCR beta chain described here comes from a study of Graves' ophthalmopathy and Graves' hyperthyroidism. This clonotype has ten or more counts. As yet, its antigen is unknown. Study conclusions and caveats: Classification of ophthalmopathy versus stable hyperthyroidism by a 13-signature model yielded just under 90% sensitivity and just under 84% specificity. The study's model predicted ophthalmopathy progression at roughly 64% sensitivity and approximately 72% specificity.

Hyperthyroidism patients had new diagnoses, durations under 2 months, and ages of 18 to 65. The evidence that diagnosis relied on was clinical symptoms, serum thyroxine, TRAb, thyroid ultrasound and orbital computed tomography. Amplification of the TCR beta CDR3 regions used RNA transcripts (as template). First-round RT-PCR with HTBI primers preceded a second-round multiplex PCR. TCRdb passed the multiplex PCR reads through MiXCR, listing each CDR3 protein once. Among roughly 600,000 distinct CDR3 sequences listed, less than 40% were seen once. The germline V and J ends were trimmed by 5 bases and 5 bases, with 12 bases remaining between them. This CDR3 region has 13 residues. In germline, CDR1 is MNHNS, CDR2 SASEGT.

The clonotype was recovered from an adult man with Graves' hyperthyroidism. The sequencing sample was made of peripheral blood or thyroid tissue (not recorded which). The rearrangement links TRBV6-1 to TRBJ1-2; D might be TRBD1 (6 bases). Here the CDR3 DNA reads TGTGCCAGCAGTTCCCCGGGACATTATGGCTACACCTTC. This codes for CASSSPGHYGYTF.